This T cell receptor beta chain was sequenced in a study of T cells in Graves' hyperthyroidism and ophthalmopathy. As for the study in general: Before treatment of any kind, peripheral blood was taken at initial diagnosis.

This clonotype occurred a few times. Its antigen is currently unknown. Study results and caveats: Most clonotypes that expanded in the thyroid above 0.001 also showed up in blood.

Amplification of TCR beta CDR3 regions was performed using RNA transcripts as template. Researchers ran a first-round RT-PCR on the TCR CDR3 using the HTBI primer set. One entry per CDR3 protein results from TCRdb running MiXCR on the multiplex PCR reads. In the table there are 450,000 to 650,000 distinct CDR3 sequences, more than 15% of which are singletons. J gave up 1 base and V 2 bases, and 2 bases lay outside the gene matches. Germline loops: CDR1 SGHAT, CDR2 FQNNGV. The CDR3 is 15 residues long. The sample consisted of blood. The source is a young woman with Graves' ophthalmopathy. This rearrangement joins TRBV11-2 to TRBJ1-3; 7 bases are a match to TRBD1. The CDR3 region is CASSLTDRSGNTIYF. The CDR3 DNA reads TGTGCCAGCAGCTTAACGGACAGGTCTGGAAACACCATATATTTT.